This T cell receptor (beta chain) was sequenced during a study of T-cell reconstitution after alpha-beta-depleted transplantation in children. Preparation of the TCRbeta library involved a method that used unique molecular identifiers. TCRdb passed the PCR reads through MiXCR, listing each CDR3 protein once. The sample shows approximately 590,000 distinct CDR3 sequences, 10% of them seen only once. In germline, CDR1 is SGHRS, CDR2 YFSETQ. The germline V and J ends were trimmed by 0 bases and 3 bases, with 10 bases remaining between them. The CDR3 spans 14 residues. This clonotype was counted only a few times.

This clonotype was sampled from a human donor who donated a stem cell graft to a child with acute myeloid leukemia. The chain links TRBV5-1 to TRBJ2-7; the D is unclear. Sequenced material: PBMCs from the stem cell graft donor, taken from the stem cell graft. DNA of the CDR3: TGCGCCAGCAGCTTGGGTCTAATGGGCTACGAGCAGTACTTC. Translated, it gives CASSLGLMGYEQYF.